This is a list of T cell receptor beta chains from one sample in a study of blood T cell repertoires in COVID-19. TCRdb keeps only in-frame clones here, not all; method: immunoSEQ multiplex PCR. Counted here are around 200,000 clones, 65% to 90% occurring once; the ten biggest clones make up 4.5% to 5.5%. The material sequenced was PBMCs or T cells enriched from blood (not recorded which). The receptors shown here come from a woman aged 30 to 39 who had been exposed to COVID-19. CDR3s include the opening cysteine and the closing phenylalanine or tryptophan. The order of the fields is D gene, V gene, J gene, clone size, CDR3 protein, CDR3 DNA. D genes are given only for firm matches. Not every row has a clone size; where given, it reads once, few, many or a size class.

>-|TRBV9|TRBJ1-4|-
CASSVGGLNEKLFF
TGTGCCAGCAGCGTTGGGGGACTAAATGAAAAACTGTTTTTT
>TRBD1|TRBV7-8|TRBJ2-7|-
CASSFDRDRSPYEQYF
TGTGCCAGCAGCTTCGACCGGGACAGGAGCCCATACGAGCAGTACTTC
>-|TRBV2|TRBJ2-2|once
CASSDWIGGNTGELFF
TGTGCCAGCAGTGATTGGATAGGGGGGAACACCGGGGAGCTGTTTTTT
>TRBD2|TRBV5-1|TRBJ2-3|-
CASSLEGGGAADTQYF
TGCGCCAGCAGCCTGGAGGGCGGGGGGGCCGCAGATACGCAGTATTTT
>-|TRBV10-1|TRBJ1-5|-
CASSESQASPQHF
TGCGCCAGCAGTGAGTCCCAGGCGTCGCCCCAGCATTTT
>TRBD1|TRBV19|TRBJ1-1|-
CASSLDRAEAFF
TGTGCCAGTAGTCTGGACAGGGCTGAAGCTTTCTTT
>-|TRBV2|TRBJ1-2|-
CASSATAYGYTF
TGTGCCAGCAGTGCGACAGCCTATGGCTACACCTTC
>-|TRBV5-6|TRBJ1-1|-
CASSTSGMNTEAFF
TGTGCCAGCAGCACGTCAGGAATGAACACTGAAGCTTTCTTT
>TRBD1|TRBV2|TRBJ1-2|-
CASRNGQGNYGYTF
TGTGCCAGCAGAAACGGACAGGGCAACTATGGCTACACCTTC
>-|TRBV23-1|TRBJ1-2|-
CASSQSDSNYGYTF
TGCGCCAGCAGTCAATCCGACAGTAACTATGGCTACACCTTC
>TRBD1|TRBV24-1|TRBJ2-5|-
CATSDSSGPGTGSRETQYF
TGTGCCACCAGTGATTCAAGCGGACCCGGGACAGGGAGTCGAGAGACCCAGTACTTC
>-|TRBV5-6|TRBJ1-4|-
CASSNRVVEKLFF
TGTGCCAGCAGCAACAGGGTAGTTGAAAAACTGTTTTTT
>-|TRBV5-1|TRBJ2-3|once
CASSLGEPRTDTQYF
TGCGCCAGCAGCTTGGGTGAGCCTCGCACAGATACGCAGTATTTT
>TRBD1|TRBV2|TRBJ1-2|few
CASSEEQGYPYGYTF
TGTGCCAGCAGTGAGGAACAGGGGTACCCTTATGGCTACACCTTC
>-|TRBV29-1|TRBJ1-2|-
CSVEDSQIANYGYTF
TGCAGCGTTGAAGATTCGCAAATAGCTAACTATGGCTACACCTTC
>-|TRBV27|TRBJ1-6|-
CASTRNNSPLHF
TGTGCCAGCACCAGAAATAATTCACCCCTCCACTTT
>TRBD1|TRBV6-5|TRBJ1-6|once
CASSPGDSGNSPLHF
TGTGCCAGCAGCCCCGGGGACAGCGGAAATTCACCCCTCCACTTT
>-|TRBV10-3|TRBJ1-2|-
CAISKGAGVFYGYTF
TGTGCCATCAGTAAAGGGGCAGGGGTCTTCTATGGCTACACCTTC
>TRBD1|TRBV19|TRBJ1-2|-
CASSIGQDRGLGGYTF
TGTGCCAGTAGTATCGGACAAGACAGGGGGCTAGGGGGCTACACCTTC
>TRBD2|TRBV9|TRBJ2-4|-
CASSQQPQGGENIQYF
TGTGCCAGCAGCCAGCAACCCCAGGGAGGGGAAAACATTCAGTACTTC
>-|TRBV24-1|TRBJ1-2|-
CATSESPPGTIYGYTF
TGTGCCACCAGTGAATCCCCCCCGGGGACAATATATGGCTACACCTTC
>TRBD1|TRBV6-5|TRBJ1-6|-
CASSPKRGQNSPLHF
TGTGCCAGCAGCCCCAAAAGGGGACAGAATTCACCCCTCCACTTT
>-|TRBV5-1|TRBJ2-1|-
CASRNLSSYNEQFF
TGCGCCAGCAGGAATCTCAGCTCCTACAATGAGCAGTTCTTC
>-|TRBV29-1|TRBJ1-2|-
CSVGGSRDYGYTF
TGCAGCGTGGGGGGTAGTCGGGACTATGGCTACACCTTC
>TRBD1|TRBV12-3/TRBV12-4|TRBJ1-2|-
CASSALGGAGYTF
TGTGCCAGCAGTGCCCTAGGGGGCGCGGGCTACACCTTC
>TRBD1|TRBV12-5|TRBJ2-7|-
CASGWNPTGLSYEQYF
TGTGCTAGTGGGTGGAATCCGACAGGGCTCTCCTACGAGCAGTACTTC
>TRBD1|TRBV6-1|TRBJ2-6|-
CASSGTGGYSGANVLTF
TGTGCCAGCAGTGGGACAGGGGGATACTCTGGGGCCAACGTCCTGACTTTC
>TRBD1|TRBV14|TRBJ2-7|-
CASSQRVGQGVGYEQYF
TGTGCCAGCAGCCAACGGGTGGGGCAGGGGGTAGGATACGAGCAGTACTTC
>TRBD2|TRBV19|TRBJ2-2|few
CASTHLGGGTGELFF
TGTGCCAGTACCCATTTGGGGGGGGGCACCGGGGAGCTGTTTTTT
>TRBD1|TRBV19|TRBJ1-2|-
CASSYRQGGNYGYTF
TGTGCCAGTAGCTATCGACAGGGGGGGAACTATGGCTACACCTTC
>-|TRBV27|TRBJ1-5|-
CASSQTRDSNQPQHF
TGTGCCAGCAGTCAGACCCGGGACTCCAATCAGCCCCAGCATTTT
>TRBD2|TRBV4-2|TRBJ2-3|-
CASSQAQRGTYTPGADTQYF
TGTGCCAGCAGCCAAGCTCAGCGGGGGACCTACACTCCCGGGGCAGATACGCAGTATTTT
>TRBD1|TRBV5-1|TRBJ1-1|-
CASTKQTGGEEAFF
TGCGCCAGCACCAAGCAGACAGGGGGAGAGGAAGCTTTCTTT
>TRBD1|TRBV3-1/TRBV3-2|TRBJ1-1|-
CASSQRGQGTTEAFF
TGTGCCAGCAGCCAACGGGGACAGGGCACCACTGAAGCTTTCTTT
>-|TRBV19|TRBJ2-3|-
CASSIFGEVTDTQYF
TGTGCCAGTAGTATTTTCGGGGAGGTTACAGATACGCAGTATTTT
>TRBD1|TRBV3-1/TRBV3-2|TRBJ2-1|-
CASSLDPYRGNEQFF
TGTGCCAGCAGCCTCGACCCTTACAGGGGCAATGAGCAGTTCTTC
>-|TRBV7-9|TRBJ1-4|once
CASSLPLSGIYATNEKLFF
TGTGCCAGCAGCCTGCCGTTGTCAGGGATCTACGCAACTAATGAAAAACTGTTTTTT
>-|TRBV2|TRBJ2-7|-
CASSERVRRYEQYF
TGTGCCAGCAGTGAACGGGTCCGCCGTTACGAGCAGTACTTC
>-|TRBV7-2|TRBJ2-7|-
CASSLVSQSAHEQYF
TGTGCCAGCAGCTTAGTTTCCCAGTCTGCCCACGAGCAGTACTTC
>-|TRBV23-1|TRBJ2-7|-
CASSRCRGPLVQYF
TGCGCCAGCAGTCGGTGCAGGGGCCCGTTAGTGCAGTACTTC
>-|TRBV9|TRBJ2-7|-
CASSSGLGEQYF
TGTGCCAGCAGCTCCGGACTCGGCGAGCAGTACTTC
>-|TRBV5-6|TRBJ2-3|few
CASSFGPSGSFSGTDTQYF
TGTGCCAGCAGCTTTGGACCTTCGGGATCCTTCTCTGGCACAGATACGCAGTATTTT
>TRBD2|TRBV7-9|TRBJ2-5|-
CASSNGLEETQYF
TGTGCCAGCAGCAACGGACTAGAAGAGACCCAGTACTTC
>TRBD1|TRBV2|TRBJ1-4|-
CASSERTGGYNEKLFF
TGTGCCAGCAGTGAACGGACAGGCGGCTATAATGAAAAACTGTTTTTT
>-|TRBV11-2|TRBJ1-6|-
CASSFAPGSPLHF
TGTGCCAGCAGCTTTGCCCCCGGTTCACCCCTCCACTTT
>TRBD1|TRBV30|TRBJ1-2|-
CAWSPGGSYTF
TGTGCCTGGAGTCCAGGGGGGAGCTACACCTTC
>TRBD1|TRBV12-5|TRBJ2-7|-
CASGLVVGQGAHEQYF
TGTGCTAGTGGTTTGGTCGTCGGGCAGGGGGCTCACGAGCAGTACTTC
>TRBD2|TRBV4-2|TRBJ2-3|-
CASSPGGALSTDTQYF
TGTGCCAGCAGCCCCGGGGGGGCCCTTAGCACAGATACGCAGTATTTT
>TRBD1|TRBV29-1|TRBJ1-1|-
CSVSEQGMGTEAFF
TGCAGCGTTTCTGAACAGGGGATGGGCACTGAAGCTTTCTTT
>-|TRBV24-1|TRBJ1-2|-
CATSATQRAGYTF
TGTGCCACCAGTGCCACACAGAGGGCCGGCTACACCTTC
>TRBD2|TRBV3-1/TRBV3-2|TRBJ2-1|-
CASSQDIAGEFNEQFF
TGTGCCAGCAGCCAAGATATCGCGGGGGAATTTAATGAGCAGTTCTTC
>-|TRBV3-1/TRBV3-2|TRBJ1-2|few
CASSHGPAGLGYGYTF
TGTGCCAGCAGCCACGGGCCGGCGGGCCTTGGCTATGGCTACACCTTC
>-|TRBV2|TRBJ1-2|-
CASRVTFGTLNYGYTF
TGTGCCAGCAGAGTCACCTTCGGGACATTGAACTATGGCTACACCTTC
>-|TRBV3-1/TRBV3-2|TRBJ2-2|once
CASSQLTGELFF
TGTGCCAGCAGCCAACTAACCGGGGAGCTGTTTTTT
>-|TRBV12-3/TRBV12-4|TRBJ1-1|once
CASSLAGAEAFF
TGTGCCAGCAGTCTAGCGGGAGCTGAAGCTTTCTTT
>TRBD2|TRBV12-5|TRBJ2-7|-
CASGLGLAGAYEQYF
TGTGCTAGTGGTTTGGGACTAGCGGGGGCCTACGAGCAGTACTTC
>-|TRBV29-1|TRBJ1-2|-
CSVEDVQLNYGYTF
TGCAGCGTTGAAGATGTACAGCTAAACTATGGCTACACCTTC
>TRBD1|TRBV28|TRBJ1-3|-
CASGTGPTVPIYF
TGTGCCAGCGGGACAGGTCCTACCGTGCCCATATATTTT
>-|TRBV6-5|TRBJ2-1|-
CATRGPNEQFF
TGTGCCACTCGAGGCCCCAATGAGCAGTTCTTC
>-|TRBV30|TRBJ1-1|-
CAWSQQGNTEAFF
TGTGCCTGGAGCCAACAGGGGAACACTGAAGCTTTCTTT